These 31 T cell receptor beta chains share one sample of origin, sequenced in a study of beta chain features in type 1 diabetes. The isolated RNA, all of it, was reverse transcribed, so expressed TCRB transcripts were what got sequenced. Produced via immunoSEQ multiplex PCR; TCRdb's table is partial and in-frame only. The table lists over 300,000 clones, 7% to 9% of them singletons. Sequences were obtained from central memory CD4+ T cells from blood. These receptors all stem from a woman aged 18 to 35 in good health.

CDR3 nucleotides: TGTGCCATCAGTGAGTCGAGGCAGGGCTGGCAAGAGACCCAGTACTTC. This encodes CAISESRQGWQETQYF. The chain carries TRBV10-3 and TRBJ2-5; D is possibly TRBD1 (5 bases). This CDR3 is built from 16 residues. The ends were cut back, 0 bases at V and 2 bases at J, with 13 bases in the middle. Germline V lookup: CDR1 ENHRY, CDR2 SYGVKD.

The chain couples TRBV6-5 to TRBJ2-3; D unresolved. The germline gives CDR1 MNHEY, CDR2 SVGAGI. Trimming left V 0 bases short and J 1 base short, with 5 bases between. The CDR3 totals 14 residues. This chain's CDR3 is CASSYSWGTDTQYF. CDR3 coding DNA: TGTGCCAGCAGTTACTCGTGGGGCACAGATACGCAGTATTTT.

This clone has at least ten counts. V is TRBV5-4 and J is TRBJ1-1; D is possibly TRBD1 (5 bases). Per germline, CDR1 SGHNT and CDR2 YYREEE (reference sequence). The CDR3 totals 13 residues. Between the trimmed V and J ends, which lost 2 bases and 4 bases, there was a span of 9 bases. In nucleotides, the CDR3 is TGTGCCAGCAGCTTTCGGCAGGGCACTGAAGCTTTCTTT. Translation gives CASSFRQGTEAFF.

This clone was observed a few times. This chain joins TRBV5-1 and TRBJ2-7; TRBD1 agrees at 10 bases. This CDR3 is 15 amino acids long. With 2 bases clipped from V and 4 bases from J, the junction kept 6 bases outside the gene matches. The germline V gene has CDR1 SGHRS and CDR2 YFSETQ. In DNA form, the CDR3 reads TGCGCCAGCAGCTTAATCCCGGGACAGGGGTACGAGCAGTACTTC. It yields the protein CASSLIPGQGYEQYF.

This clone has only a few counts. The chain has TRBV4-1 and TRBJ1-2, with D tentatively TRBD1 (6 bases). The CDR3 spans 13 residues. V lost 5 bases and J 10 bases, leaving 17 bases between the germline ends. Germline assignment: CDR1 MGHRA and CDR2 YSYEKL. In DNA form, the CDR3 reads TGCGCCAGCAGCTATCAGGGGCAGGGAGACTACACCTTC. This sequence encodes CASSYQGQGDYTF.

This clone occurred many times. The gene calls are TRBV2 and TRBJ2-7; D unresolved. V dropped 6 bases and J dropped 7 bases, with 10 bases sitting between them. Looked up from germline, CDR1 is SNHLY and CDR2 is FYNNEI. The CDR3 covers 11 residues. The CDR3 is CASRVMVEQYF. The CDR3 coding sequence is TGTGCCAGCAGGGTCATGGTGGAGCAGTACTTC.

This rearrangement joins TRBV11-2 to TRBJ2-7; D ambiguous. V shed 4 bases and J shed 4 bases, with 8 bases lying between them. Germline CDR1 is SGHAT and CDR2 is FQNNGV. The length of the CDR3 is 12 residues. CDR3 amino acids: CASSSGAYEQYF. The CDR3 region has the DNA TGTGCCAGCAGCTCTGGCGCTTACGAGCAGTACTTC.

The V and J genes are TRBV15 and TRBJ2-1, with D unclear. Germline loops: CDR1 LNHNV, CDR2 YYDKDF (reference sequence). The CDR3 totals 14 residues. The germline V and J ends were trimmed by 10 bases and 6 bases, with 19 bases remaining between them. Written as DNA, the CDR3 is TGTGCCAGCAGTCAATCGGCTGTATCCAATGAGCAGTTCTTC. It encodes CASSQSAVSNEQFF.

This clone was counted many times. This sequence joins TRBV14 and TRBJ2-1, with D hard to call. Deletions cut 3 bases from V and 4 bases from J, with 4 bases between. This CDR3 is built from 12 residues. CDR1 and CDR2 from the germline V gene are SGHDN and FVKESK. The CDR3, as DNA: TGTGCCAGCAGCCAGGGGTACAATGAGCAGTTCTTC. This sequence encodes CASSQGYNEQFF. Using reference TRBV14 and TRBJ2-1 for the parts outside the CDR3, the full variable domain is EAGVTQFPSHSVIEKGQTVTLRCDPISGHDNLYWYRRVMGKEIKFLLHFVKESKQDESGMPNNRFLAERTGGTYSTLKVQPAELEDSGVYFCASSQGYNEQFFGPGTRLTVL.

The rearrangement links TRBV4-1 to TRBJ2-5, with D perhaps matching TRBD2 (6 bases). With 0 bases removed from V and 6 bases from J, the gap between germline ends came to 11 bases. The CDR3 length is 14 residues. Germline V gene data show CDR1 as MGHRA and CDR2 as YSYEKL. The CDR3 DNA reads TGCGCCAGCAGCCAAGATCCGGGGGAAAAGACCCAGTACTTC. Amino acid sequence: CASSQDPGEKTQYF.

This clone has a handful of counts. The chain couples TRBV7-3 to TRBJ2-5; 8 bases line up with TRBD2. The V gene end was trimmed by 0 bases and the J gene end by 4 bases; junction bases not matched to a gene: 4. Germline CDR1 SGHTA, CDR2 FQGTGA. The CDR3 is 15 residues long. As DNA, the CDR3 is TGTGCCAGCAGCTTAACGTTCCTAGCGGGAGAGACCCAGTACTTC. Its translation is CASSLTFLAGETQYF.

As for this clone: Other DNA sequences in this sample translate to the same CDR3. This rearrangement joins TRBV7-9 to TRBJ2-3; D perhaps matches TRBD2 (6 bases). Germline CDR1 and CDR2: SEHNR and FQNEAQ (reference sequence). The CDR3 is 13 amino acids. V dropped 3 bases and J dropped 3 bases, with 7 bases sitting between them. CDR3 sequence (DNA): TGTGCCAGCAGCTTTCGGGGGACAGATACGCAGTATTTT. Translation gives CASSFRGTDTQYF.

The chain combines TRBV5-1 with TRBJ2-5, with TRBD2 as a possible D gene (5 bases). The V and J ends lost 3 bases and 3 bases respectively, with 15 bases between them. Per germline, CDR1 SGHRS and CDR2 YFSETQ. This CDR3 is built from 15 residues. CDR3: CASSSAGGRKETQYF. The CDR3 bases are TGCGCCAGCAGCTCGGCAGGAGGCAGGAAAGAGACCCAGTACTTC.

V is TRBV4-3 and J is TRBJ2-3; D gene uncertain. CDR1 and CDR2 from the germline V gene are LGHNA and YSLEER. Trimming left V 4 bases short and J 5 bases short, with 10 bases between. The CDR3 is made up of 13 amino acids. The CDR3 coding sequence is TGCGCCAGCAGCCGTCAGGTGGGAGATACGCAGTATTTT. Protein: CASSRQVGDTQYF.

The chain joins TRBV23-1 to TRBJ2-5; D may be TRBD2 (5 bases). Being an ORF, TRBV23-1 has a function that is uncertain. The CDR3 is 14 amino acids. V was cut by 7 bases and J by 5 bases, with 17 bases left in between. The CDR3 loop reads CASTLLTMRETQYF. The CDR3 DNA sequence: TGCGCCAGCACTCTCCTGACTATGAGGGAGACCCAGTACTTC.

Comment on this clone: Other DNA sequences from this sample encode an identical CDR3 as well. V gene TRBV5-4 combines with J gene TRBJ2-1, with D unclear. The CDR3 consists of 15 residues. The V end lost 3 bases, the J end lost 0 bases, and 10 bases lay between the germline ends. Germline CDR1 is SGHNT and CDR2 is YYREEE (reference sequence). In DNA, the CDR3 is TGTGCCAGCAGCTACGACCAGAGCTCCTACAATGAGCAGTTCTTC. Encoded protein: CASSYDQSSYNEQFF.

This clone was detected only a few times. The CDR3 DNA sequence: TGTGCCAGCAGCCAAGGAGCTAGCGGGTACACAGATACGCAGTATTTT. It codes for CASSQGASGYTDTQYF. This chain joins TRBV9 and TRBJ2-3; 8 bases map to TRBD2. V dropped 4 bases and J dropped 2; count of bases not matched to a gene: 9. CDR3 length: 16 amino acids. CDR1 and CDR2 from the germline V gene are SGDLS and YYNGEE.

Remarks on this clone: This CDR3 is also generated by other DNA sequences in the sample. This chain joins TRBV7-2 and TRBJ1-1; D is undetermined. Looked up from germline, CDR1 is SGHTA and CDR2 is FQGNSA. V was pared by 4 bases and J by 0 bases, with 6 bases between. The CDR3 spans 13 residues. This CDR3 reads CASSSGMNTEAFF. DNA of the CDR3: TGTGCCAGCAGCTCAGGAATGAACACTGAAGCTTTCTTT.

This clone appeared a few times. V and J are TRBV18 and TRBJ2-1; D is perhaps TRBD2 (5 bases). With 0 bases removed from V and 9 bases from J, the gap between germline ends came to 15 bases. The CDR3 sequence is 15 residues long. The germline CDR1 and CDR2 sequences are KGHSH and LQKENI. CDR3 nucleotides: TGTGCCAGCTCACCACCGTCGGCTAGCAACGGTGAGCAGTTCTTC. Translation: CASSPPSASNGEQFF.

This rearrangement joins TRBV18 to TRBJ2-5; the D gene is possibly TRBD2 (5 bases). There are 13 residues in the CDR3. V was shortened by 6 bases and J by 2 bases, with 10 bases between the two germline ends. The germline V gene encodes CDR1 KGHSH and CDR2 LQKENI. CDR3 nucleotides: TGTGCCAGCTCCCCCGAGGGTCAAGAGACCCAGTACTTC. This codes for CASSPEGQETQYF.

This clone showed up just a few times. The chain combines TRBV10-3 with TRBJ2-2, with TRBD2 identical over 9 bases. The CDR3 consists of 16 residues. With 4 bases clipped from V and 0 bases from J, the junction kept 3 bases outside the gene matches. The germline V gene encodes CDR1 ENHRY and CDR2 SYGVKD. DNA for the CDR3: TGTGCCATCAGTGCCTCTAGCGGGACGAACACCGGGGAGCTGTTTTTT. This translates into CAISASSGTNTGELFF.

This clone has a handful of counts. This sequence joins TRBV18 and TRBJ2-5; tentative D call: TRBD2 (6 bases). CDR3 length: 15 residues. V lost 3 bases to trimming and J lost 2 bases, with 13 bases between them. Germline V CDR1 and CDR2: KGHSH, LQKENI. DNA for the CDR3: TGTGCCAGCTCACCCTATAGCGGCGTACAAGAGACCCAGTACTTC. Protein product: CASSPYSGVQETQYF.

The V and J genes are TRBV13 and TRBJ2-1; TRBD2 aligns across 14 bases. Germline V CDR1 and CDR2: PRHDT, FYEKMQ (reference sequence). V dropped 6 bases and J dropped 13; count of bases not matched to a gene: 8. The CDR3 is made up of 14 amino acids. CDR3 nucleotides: TGTGCCAGCAGTGACCGACTAGCGGGAGGGGAACAGTTCTTC. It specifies CASSDRLAGGEQFF.

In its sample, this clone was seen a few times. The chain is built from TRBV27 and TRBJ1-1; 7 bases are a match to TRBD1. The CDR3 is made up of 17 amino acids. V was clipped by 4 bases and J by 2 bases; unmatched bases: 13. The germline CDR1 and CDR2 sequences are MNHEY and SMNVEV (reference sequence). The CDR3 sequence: CASSYLGGGTVNTEAFF. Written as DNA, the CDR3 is TGTGCCAGCAGTTACCTCGGAGGTGGGACAGTCAACACTGAAGCTTTCTTT.

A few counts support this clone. The CDR3, as DNA: TGTGCCAGCAGCCCTGCGGGTTCCTTTGGGGCCAACGTCCTGACTTTC. This gives the protein CASSPAGSFGANVLTF. V usage is TRBV5-4 and J usage is TRBJ2-6, with D tentatively TRBD2 (5 bases). Trimming removed 4 bases at V and 3 bases at J, with 14 bases between. The CDR3 contains 16 residues. CDR1 is SGHNT and CDR2 is YYREEE in the germline V gene (reference sequence).

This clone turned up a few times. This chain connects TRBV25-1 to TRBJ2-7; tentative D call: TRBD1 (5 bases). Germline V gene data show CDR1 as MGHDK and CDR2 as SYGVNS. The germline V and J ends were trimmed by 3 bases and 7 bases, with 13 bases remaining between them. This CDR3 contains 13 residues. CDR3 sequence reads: CASSDPGHVEQYF. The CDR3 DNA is TGTGCCAGCAGTGATCCTGGACACGTTGAGCAGTACTTC.

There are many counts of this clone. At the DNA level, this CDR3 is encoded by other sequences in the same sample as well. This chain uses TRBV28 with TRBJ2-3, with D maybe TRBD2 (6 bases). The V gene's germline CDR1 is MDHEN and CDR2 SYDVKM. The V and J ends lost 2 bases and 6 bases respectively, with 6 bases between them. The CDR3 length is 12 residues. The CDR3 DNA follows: TGTGCCAGCAGTTTACTAGCGGATACGCAGTATTTT. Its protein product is CASSLLADTQYF.

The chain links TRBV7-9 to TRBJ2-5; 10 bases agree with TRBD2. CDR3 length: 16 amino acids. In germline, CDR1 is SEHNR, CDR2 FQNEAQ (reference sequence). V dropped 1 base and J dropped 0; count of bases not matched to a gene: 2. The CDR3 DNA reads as TGTGCCAGCAGCTTAGGAGCGGGAGGGTACCAAGAGACCCAGTACTTC. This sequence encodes CASSLGAGGYQETQYF.

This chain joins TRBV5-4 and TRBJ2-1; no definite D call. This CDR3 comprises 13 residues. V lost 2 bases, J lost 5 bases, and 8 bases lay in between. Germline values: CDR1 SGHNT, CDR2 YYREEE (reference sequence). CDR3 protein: CASSLFLNNEQFF. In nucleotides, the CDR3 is TGTGCCAGCAGCTTATTCTTGAACAATGAGCAGTTCTTC. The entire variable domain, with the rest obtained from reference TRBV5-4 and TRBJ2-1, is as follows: ETGVTQSPTHLIKTRGQQVTLRCSSQSGHNTVSWYQQALGQGPQFIFQYYREEENGRGNFPPRFSGLQFPNYSSELNVNALELDDSALYLCASSLFLNNEQFFGPGTRLTVL.

This CDR3 reads CASSLHLAQETQYF. For the CDR3, the DNA is TGTGCCAGCAGCTTACATCTAGCGCAAGAGACCCAGTACTTC. This chain links TRBV7-6 with TRBJ2-5; tentative D call: TRBD2 (6 bases). Trimming pared 2 bases from V and 2 bases from J, leaving 9 bases between. The CDR3 is made up of 14 amino acids. In germline, CDR1 is SGHVS, CDR2 FNYEAQ.

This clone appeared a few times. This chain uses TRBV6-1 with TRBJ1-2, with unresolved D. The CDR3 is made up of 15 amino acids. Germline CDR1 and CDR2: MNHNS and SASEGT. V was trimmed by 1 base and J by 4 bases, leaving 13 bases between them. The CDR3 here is CASSEGSPVLYGYTF. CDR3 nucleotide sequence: TGTGCCAGCAGTGAAGGTTCCCCTGTTCTCTATGGCTACACCTTC.